This T cell receptor beta chain came from a study of tumor-infiltrating lymphocytes in localized non-small cell lung cancer. About the study: From each patient, both tumor and uninvolved lung, non-adjacent to tumor, were sampled.

Notes on the study in general: TCR sequencing covered a subset of patients with enough tissue.

In regard to this clone: Antigen: not known.

The table came from immunoSEQ multiplex PCR; TCRdb's copy has only in-frame clones and leaves some out. The sample shows 20,000 to 25,000 clones, around 64% of them seen only once. Germline loops: CDR1 MDHEN, CDR2 SYDVKM. Trimming shortened V by 6 bases and J by 5 bases, and 20 bases separated the two germline ends. This CDR3 has 16 amino acids. Sequenced input: lung tumor tissue. This clonotype was obtained from a human donor with non-small cell lung cancer. The chain uses TRBV28 and TRBJ2-1, with D perhaps given as TRBD1 or TRBD2 (5 bases each). CDR3 sequence reads: CASSREGPGRDNEQFF. Here the CDR3 DNA reads TGTGCCAGCAGCCGAGAGGGTCCAGGGAGAGACAATGAGCAGTTCTTC.